The clone carrying this T cell receptor (beta chain) was detected a few times. CDR1 and CDR2 from the germline V gene are SGHVS and FNYEAQ. The germline V and J ends were trimmed by 2 bases and 6 bases, with 11 bases remaining between them. The CDR3 spans 14 residues. This sample was included in a study of early T cells in non-severe SARS-CoV-2 infection. TCRdb passed the 5' RACE reads through MiXCR, listing each CDR3 protein once. This repertoire shows approximately 77,000 distinct CDR3 sequences, roughly a sixth found once; its top ten account for roughly 12%. The sample consisted of whole blood. The clonotype originates from an adult who was a healthcare worker with PCR-confirmed SARS-CoV-2 infection or an uninfected control (not recorded which). The chain recombines TRBV7-6 with TRBJ2-1; D not certain. The CDR3 nucleotides read TGTGCCAGCAGCTTAAGTCAGGTCAGCAATGAGCAGTTCTTC. This codes for CASSLSQVSNEQFF.